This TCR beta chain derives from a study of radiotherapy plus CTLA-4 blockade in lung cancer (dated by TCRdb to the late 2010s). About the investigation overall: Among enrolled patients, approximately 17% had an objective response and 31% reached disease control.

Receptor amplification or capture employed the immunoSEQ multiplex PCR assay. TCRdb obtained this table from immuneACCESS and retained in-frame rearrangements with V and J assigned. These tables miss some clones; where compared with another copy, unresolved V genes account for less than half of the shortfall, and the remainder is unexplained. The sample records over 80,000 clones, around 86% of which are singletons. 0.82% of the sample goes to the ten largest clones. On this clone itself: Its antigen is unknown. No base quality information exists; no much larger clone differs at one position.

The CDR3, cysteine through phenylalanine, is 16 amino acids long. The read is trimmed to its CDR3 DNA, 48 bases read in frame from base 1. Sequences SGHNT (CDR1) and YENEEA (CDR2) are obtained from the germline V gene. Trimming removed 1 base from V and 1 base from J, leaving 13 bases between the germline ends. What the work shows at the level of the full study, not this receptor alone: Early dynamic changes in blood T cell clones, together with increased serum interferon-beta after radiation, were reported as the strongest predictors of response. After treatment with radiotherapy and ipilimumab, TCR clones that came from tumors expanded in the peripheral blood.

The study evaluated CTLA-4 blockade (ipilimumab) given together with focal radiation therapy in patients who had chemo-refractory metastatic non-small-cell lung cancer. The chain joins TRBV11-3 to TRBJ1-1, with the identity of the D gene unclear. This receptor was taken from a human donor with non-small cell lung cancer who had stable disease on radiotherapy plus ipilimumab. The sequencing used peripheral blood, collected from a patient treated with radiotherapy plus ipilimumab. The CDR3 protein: CASSLVRQPKNTEAFF. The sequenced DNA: TGTGCCAGCAGCTTAGTACGGCAGCCGAAGAACACTGAAGCTTTCTTT.